These 7 T cell receptor beta chains came from one sample sequenced in a study of cytomegalovirus exposure and HLA in healthy donors. Vbeta (60) and Jbeta (13) primers were used in the PCR. The assay was immunoSEQ multiplex PCR, and TCRdb's table has in-frame clones only and misses some. This repertoire shows approximately 150,000 clones, more than 80% found once; its top ten account for around 5%. The sequenced sample was PBMCs. Receptors originate from a man aged 18 to 35 in good health and CMV-seronegative.

The V and J genes are TRBV7-2 and TRBJ2-7; TRBD2 aligns across 7 bases. V was pared by 2 bases and J by 5 bases, with 9 bases of the junction left unmatched. The CDR3 extends over 15 amino acids. Germline V gene lookup returns CDR1 SGHTA and CDR2 FQGNSA. The CDR3 here is CASSLMKRGGDEQYF. CDR3 coding DNA: TGTGCCAGCAGCTTAATGAAACGGGGAGGGGACGAGCAGTACTTC.

The genes are TRBV27 and TRBJ1-5; 8 bases map to TRBD1. CDR3 length: 14 amino acids. The junction had 6 bases not matched to a gene; V was cut back by 4 bases and J by 7 bases. The germline CDR1 and CDR2 sequences are MNHEY and SMNVEV (reference sequence). CDR3 amino acids: CASSSTGAGQPQHF. In DNA form, the CDR3 reads TGTGCCAGCAGTTCGACAGGGGCAGGGCAGCCCCAGCATTTT.

This chain joins TRBV6-5 and TRBJ1-2, with no clear D. This CDR3 is 16 amino acids long. Germline CDR1 and CDR2: MNHEY and SVGAGI. The V and J ends lost 0 bases and 1 base respectively, with 12 bases between them. The DNA for the CDR3 is TGTGCCAGCAGTTACTCAGCCTCGGGGTATAACTATGGCTACACCTTC. This gives the protein CASSYSASGYNYGYTF.

This chain connects TRBV19 to TRBJ1-2, with D perhaps TRBD1 (6 bases). Between the trimmed V and J ends, which lost 1 base and 5 bases, there was a span of 8 bases. The CDR3 extends over 13 amino acids. Germline V gene sequence: CDR1 LNHDA, CDR2 SQIVND (reference sequence). In DNA, the CDR3 is TGTGCCAGTAGTATAGGGACAGAATATGGCTACACCTTC. Translated: CASSIGTEYGYTF.

V gene TRBV7-6 combines with J gene TRBJ2-3, with D perhaps matching TRBD1 (5 bases). Germline V gives CDR1 SGHVS, CDR2 FNYEAQ. V shed 4 bases and J shed 5 bases, with 10 bases lying between them. The CDR3 consists of 13 residues. CDR3 protein: CASSSIREDTQYF. CDR3 sequence (DNA): TGTGCCAGCAGCTCGATCAGGGAAGATACGCAGTATTTT.

The CDR3 nucleotides are TGTGCCAGCCATACCACGGTCGATTCACCCCTCCACTTT. Its translation: CASHTTVDSPLHF. The J gene is TRBJ1-6, the V gene TRBV2; D gene ambiguous. Germline V gives CDR1 SNHLY, CDR2 FYNNEI. The CDR3 loop spans 13 amino acids. With 8 bases removed from V and 8 bases from J, the gap between germline ends came to 13 bases.

The J gene is TRBJ2-1, the V gene TRBV6-5; D not certain. The germline V gene encodes CDR1 MNHEY and CDR2 SVGAGI. CDR3 size: 14 residues. The V and J ends lost 1 base and 5 bases respectively, with 9 bases between them. The CDR3 nucleotides read TGTGCCAGCAGTTACTTTCTGCAGAACAATGAGCAGTTCTTC. This codes for CASSYFLQNNEQFF.